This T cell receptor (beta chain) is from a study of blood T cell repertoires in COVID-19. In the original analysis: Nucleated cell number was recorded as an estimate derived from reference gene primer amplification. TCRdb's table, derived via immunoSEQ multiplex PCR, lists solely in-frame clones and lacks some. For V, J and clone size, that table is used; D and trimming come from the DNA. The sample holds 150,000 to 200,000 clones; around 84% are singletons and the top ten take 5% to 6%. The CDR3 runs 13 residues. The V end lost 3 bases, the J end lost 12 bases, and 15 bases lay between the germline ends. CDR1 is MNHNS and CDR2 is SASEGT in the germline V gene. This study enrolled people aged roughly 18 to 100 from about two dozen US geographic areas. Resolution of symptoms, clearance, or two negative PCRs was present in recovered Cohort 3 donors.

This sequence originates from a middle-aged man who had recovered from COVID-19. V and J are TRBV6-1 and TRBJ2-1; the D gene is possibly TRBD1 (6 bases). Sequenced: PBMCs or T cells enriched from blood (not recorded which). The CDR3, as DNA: TGTGCCAGCAGTGACCCAGGGGAATCAGGGCAGTTCTTC. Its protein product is CASSDPGESGQFF.